This T cell receptor beta chain was sequenced during a study of control samples from healthy donors and cancer patients. Clones were sequenced by immunoSEQ multiplex PCR, and TCRdb holds only the in-frame ones, with some missing. The profile covers 110,000 to 150,000 clones, with around 90% appearing a single time and 4.9% taken by the ten largest. This CDR3 is built from 15 residues. Germline loops: CDR1 KGHSH, CDR2 LQKENI. V was trimmed by 6 bases and J by 5 bases, leaving 14 bases between them. The receptor was isolated from a man aged 30 to 39 in good health. Sequencing was performed on blood. J is TRBJ1-6 and V is TRBV18, with a tentative D call TRBD1 (6 bases). The CDR3: CASSPLDRDNSPLHF. The CDR3 region has the DNA TGTGCCAGCTCCCCCCTGGACAGAGATAATTCACCCCTCCACTTT.